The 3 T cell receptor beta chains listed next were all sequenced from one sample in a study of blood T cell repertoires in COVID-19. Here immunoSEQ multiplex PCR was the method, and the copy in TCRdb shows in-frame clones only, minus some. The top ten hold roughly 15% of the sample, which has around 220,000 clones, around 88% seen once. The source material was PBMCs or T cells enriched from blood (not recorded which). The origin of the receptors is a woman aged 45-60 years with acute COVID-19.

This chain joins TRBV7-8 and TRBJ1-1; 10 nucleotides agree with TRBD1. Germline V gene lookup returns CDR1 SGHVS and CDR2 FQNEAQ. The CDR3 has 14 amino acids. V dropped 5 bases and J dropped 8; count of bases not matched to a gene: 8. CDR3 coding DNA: TGTGCCAGCAGCCGAGGGACAGGGGTCCCCGAAGCTTTCTTT. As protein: CASSRGTGVPEAFF.

Here the CDR3 DNA reads TGTGCCACCAGCAGAGACCGCTTGGCAAACAATGAGCAGTTCTTC. As protein: CATSRDRLANNEQFF. The chain links TRBV15 to TRBJ2-1, with D unresolved. Per germline, CDR1 LNHNV and CDR2 YYDKDF (reference sequence). The V gene lost 0 bases and the J gene lost 5 bases, with 11 bases spanning the gap. The CDR3 runs to 15 residues.

The CDR3 DNA follows: TGTGCCAGCAGTTTGTCGGGACTGTCCCCCCGGCGGTTCTTC. Encoded protein: CASSLSGLSPRRFF. V and J are TRBV28 and TRBJ2-1, with D possibly matching TRBD2 (6 bases). V dropped 3 bases and J dropped 15 bases, with 21 bases sitting between them. This CDR3 has 14 amino acids. Germline CDR1 and CDR2: MDHEN and SYDVKM.